The 18 T cell receptor beta chains listed next were all sequenced from one sample in a study of shared clonotypes between healthy human individuals (dated by TCRdb to 2020 to 2022). The library was prepared using the immunoSEQ multiplex PCR assay. Not all clones reach the TCRdb copy of this immuneACCESS table, which keeps in-frame sequences only. Checked studies attribute under half of the gap to unresolved V genes and leave the rest unexplained. Recorded for this sample are 2 million or so clones; roughly 95% of them occurred a single time. The top ten hold roughly 1.1% of the sample. CD8 naive samples consisted of CD45RO-negative cells that were positively selected for CCR7, yielding a CD45RA+CCR7+ population without TemRA cells. The sequenced sample was naive CD8+ T cells sorted from blood. This specimen's cell subset or site label, per the study, means: CD45RA+CCR7+. All receptors come from a man aged 18-30 years in good health.

J is TRBJ2-7 and V is TRBV15; D possibly corresponds to TRBD2 (5 bases). In germline, CDR1 is LNHNV, CDR2 YYDKDF (reference sequence). Trimming removed 1 base from V and 7 bases from J, with 11 bases in between. The CDR3 runs 13 residues. The CDR3: CATSRGELREQYF. In nucleotides, the CDR3 is TGTGCCACCAGCAGAGGGGAGTTGAGGGAGCAGTACTTC.

The CDR3 region is CASSPSPGGLSYEQYF. In nucleotides, the CDR3 is TGTGCCAGCAGTCCCTCCCCGGGGGGCCTATCCTACGAGCAGTACTTC. The chain carries TRBV27 and TRBJ2-7; D might be TRBD2 (7 bases). The CDR3 contains 16 residues. Germline V CDR1 and CDR2: MNHEY, SMNVEV (reference sequence). Trimming removed 5 bases from V and 1 base from J, with 18 bases in between.

The J gene is TRBJ1-1, the V gene TRBV27; D call uncertain. Per germline, CDR1 MNHEY and CDR2 SMNVEV (reference sequence). The CDR3 sequence is 14 residues long. Trimming removed 6 bases at V and 4 bases at J, with 15 bases between. In DNA, the CDR3 is TGTGCCAGCAGGCCATCTTTACCCGTCACTGAAGCTTTCTTT. This gives the protein CASRPSLPVTEAFF.

The chain uses TRBV27 and TRBJ1-1; TRBD1 is a possible D gene (5 bases). This CDR3 has 13 residues. Germline V CDR1 and CDR2: MNHEY, SMNVEV (reference sequence). Trimming cost V 7 bases and J 1 base, with 10 bases left between them. The CDR3: CASKFTGNTEAFF. The CDR3 DNA reads as TGTGCCAGCAAGTTTACAGGGAACACTGAAGCTTTCTTT.

The V call is TRBV27, the J call TRBJ1-2; 9 bases map to TRBD1. The CDR3 length is 14 residues. V gave up 4 bases and J gave up 7 bases; unmatched junction bases: 7. Germline V CDR1 and CDR2: MNHEY, SMNVEV (reference sequence). The CDR3 nucleotides are TGTGCCAGCAGTTACGACAGGGGGTTCTCTGGCTACACCTTC. As protein: CASSYDRGFSGYTF.

This clone was detected once. This chain joins TRBV11-2 and TRBJ2-2; tentatively, D is TRBD1 or TRBD2 (5 bases each). The V gene lost 1 base and the J gene lost 0 bases, with 9 bases spanning the gap. Germline lookup yields CDR1 SGHAT and CDR2 FQNNGV. The CDR3 is made up of 16 amino acids. The CDR3 DNA is TGTGCCAGCAGCTTAGTGGGACCGACGAACACCGGGGAGCTGTTTTTT. This codes for CASSLVGPTNTGELFF.

The chain is built from TRBV27 and TRBJ1-6, with TRBD1 matching 9 bases. Germline-derived CDR1 and CDR2 are MNHEY and SMNVEV (reference sequence). The V gene end was trimmed by 2 bases and the J gene end by 6 bases; junction bases not matched to a gene: 5. The CDR3 extends over 16 amino acids. The CDR3 spells CASSLTGGPLNSPLHF. In DNA, the CDR3 is TGTGCCAGCAGTTTAACAGGGGGCCCCCTTAATTCACCCCTCCACTTT.

The V and J genes are TRBV6-5 and TRBJ2-3; D is undetermined. The CDR3 runs to 14 residues. The germline V gene encodes CDR1 MNHEY and CDR2 SVGAGI. V shed 4 bases and J shed 3 bases, with 11 bases lying between them. CDR3 residues: CASSSKLQTDTQYF. The CDR3 nucleotides read TGTGCCAGCAGTTCGAAGCTCCAGACAGATACGCAGTATTTT.

The chain employs TRBV2 and TRBJ2-3; no clear D. V was pared by 4 bases and J by 2 bases, with 7 bases between. CDR1 is SNHLY, CDR2 FYNNEI, per germline. The CDR3 runs 13 residues. CDR3 DNA sequence: TGTGCCAGCAGTGGTTGGGACACAGATACGCAGTATTTT. It is translated as CASSGWDTDTQYF.

The V call is TRBV4-3, the J call TRBJ2-5; D possibly uses TRBD1 or TRBD2 (6 bases each). The CDR3 has 16 residues. Per the germline V gene, CDR1 is LGHNA and CDR2 is YSLEER. Trimming cost V 2 bases and J 5 bases, with 18 bases left between them. The CDR3 reads CASSQTLTGGRETQYF. DNA of the CDR3: TGCGCCAGCAGCCAAACCCTGACAGGTGGGAGGGAGACCCAGTACTTC.

For the CDR3, the DNA is TGTGCCAGCAGTCGGGGACTAGCGGGGGGGCTGGAGACCCAGTACTTC. Amino acid sequence: CASSRGLAGGLETQYF. V gene TRBV27 combines with J gene TRBJ2-5, with 16 nucleotides matching TRBD2. Germline loops: CDR1 MNHEY, CDR2 SMNVEV (reference sequence). After removal of 5 bases from V and 5 bases from J, the junction contained 5 bases not matched to a gene. There are 16 residues in the CDR3.

This CDR3 reads CASSQDRTSPYEQYF. The CDR3 DNA is TGCGCCAGCAGCCAAGATCGGACTAGCCCCTACGAGCAGTACTTC. The J gene is TRBJ2-7, the V gene TRBV4-1; 8 positions match TRBD2. CDR1 MGHRA and CDR2 YSYEKL come from the germline V gene. With V trimmed by 0 bases and J by 2 bases, 3 bases remained unmatched. The CDR3 totals 15 residues.

V and J are TRBV30 and TRBJ1-1, with D perhaps matching TRBD1 (6 bases). The CDR3 sequence is 14 residues long. The V end was cut by 5 bases, the J end by 1 base, with 14 bases between. Germline lookup yields CDR1 GTSNPN and CDR2 SVGIG (reference sequence). The CDR3: CAWLGQGTNTEAFF. CDR3 bases: TGTGCCTGGCTTGGGCAGGGGACGAACACTGAAGCTTTCTTT.

The rearrangement joins TRBV11-3 to TRBJ2-1; D remains unclear. The CDR3 spans 13 residues. V lost 2 bases, J lost 5 bases, and 7 bases lay in between. Germline loops: CDR1 SGHNT, CDR2 YENEEA. The CDR3: CASSLSPHNEQFF. CDR3 sequence (DNA): TGTGCCAGCAGCTTAAGCCCTCACAATGAGCAGTTCTTC.

The chain couples TRBV6-1 to TRBJ2-7; 7 bases fit TRBD1. The V and J ends lost 2 bases and 2 bases, in that order; junction bases with no gene match: 6. Per the germline V gene, CDR1 is MNHNS and CDR2 is SASEGT. The CDR3 loop spans 15 amino acids. CDR3: CASSEFEGAPYEQYF. The CDR3 DNA follows: TGTGCCAGCAGTGAATTTGAGGGGGCCCCCTACGAGCAGTACTTC.

The rearrangement uses TRBV6-5 and TRBJ2-1; 12 nucleotides match TRBD2. This CDR3 contains 13 residues. Germline CDR1 and CDR2: MNHEY and SVGAGI. V trimming: 5 bases; J trimming: 12 bases; junction bases outside the gene matches: 5. The CDR3 sequence: CASSTGLAGWQFF. Written as DNA, the CDR3 is TGTGCCAGCAGTACGGGACTAGCGGGCTGGCAGTTCTTC.

This rearrangement joins TRBV27 to TRBJ2-5; D gene ambiguous. This CDR3 spans 11 amino acids. Trimming removed 6 bases at V and 4 bases at J, with 6 bases between. Germline CDR1 MNHEY, CDR2 SMNVEV (reference sequence). CDR3 in DNA: TGTGCCAGCAGGTCCCCAGAGACCCAGTACTTC. Translating it yields CASRSPETQYF.

This clone has only one observation. The rearrangement links TRBV10-3 to TRBJ2-1; 7 bases are a match to TRBD2. The CDR3 contains 13 residues. The V and J ends lost 2 bases and 6 bases, in that order; junction bases with no gene match: 1. Germline V gene lookup returns CDR1 ENHRY and CDR2 SYGVKD. The CDR3 coding sequence is TGTGCCATCAGTGAGGGGGAGGGCAATGAGCAGTTCTTC. It is translated as CAISEGEGNEQFF.